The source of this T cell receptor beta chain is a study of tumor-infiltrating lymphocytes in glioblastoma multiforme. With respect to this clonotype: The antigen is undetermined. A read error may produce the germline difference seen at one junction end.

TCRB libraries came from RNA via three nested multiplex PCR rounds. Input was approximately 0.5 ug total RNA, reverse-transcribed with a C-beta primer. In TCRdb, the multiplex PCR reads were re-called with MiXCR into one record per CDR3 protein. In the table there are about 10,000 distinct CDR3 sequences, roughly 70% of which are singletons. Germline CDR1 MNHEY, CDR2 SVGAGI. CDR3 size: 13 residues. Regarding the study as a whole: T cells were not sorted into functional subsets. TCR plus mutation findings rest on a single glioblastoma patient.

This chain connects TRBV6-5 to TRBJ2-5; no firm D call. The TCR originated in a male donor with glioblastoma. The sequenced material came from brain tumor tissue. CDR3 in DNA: TGTGCCAGCAGTCCTCTACCCTTCACGACCCTGTACTTT. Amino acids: CASSPLPFTTLYF.